This T cell receptor beta chain was recorded in a study of blood T cell repertoires in COVID-19. Study in general: Both acute and convalescent COVID-19 samples were obtained from the United States, Italy and Spain.

The repertoire was sequenced with immunoSEQ multiplex PCR; TCRdb's copy has only in-frame clones and lacks some. This table has 85,000 to 120,000 clones, approximately 91% appearing once. CDR1 is SGHNT and CDR2 is YYREEE in the germline V gene (reference sequence). This CDR3 is built from 12 residues. V lost 2 bases and J 5 bases, leaving 8 bases between the germline ends. This sequence was found in a man younger than 35 with acute or convalescent COVID-19. The sequenced sample was peripheral blood. The chain uses TRBV5-4 and TRBJ2-7; tentative D call: TRBD2 (5 bases). The CDR3 protein is CASSLLEHEQYF. The CDR3 DNA sequence: TGTGCCAGCAGCTTACTAGAGCACGAGCAGTACTTC.